These T cell receptor beta chains were read from a single sample in a study of blood T cell repertoires in COVID-19. Method: immunoSEQ multiplex PCR; TCRdb's copy keeps in-frame clones and lacks some. The profile shows fewer than 350,000 clones, approximately 90% of them singletons. Sequenced input: peripheral blood. The receptors were gathered from a woman in her 30s with COVID-19, enrolled during active disease. Both conserved end residues are part of each CDR3. D genes are given only for firm matches.

J gene: TRBJ1-5; V gene: TRBV3-1/TRBV3-2; D gene: TRBD1; CDR3 protein: CASSPTGVINQPQHF
J gene: TRBJ2-7; V gene: TRBV12-5; D gene: NA; CDR3 protein: CASGLAGPYEQYF
J gene: TRBJ1-6; V gene: TRBV7-9; D gene: NA; CDR3 protein: CASSGGYNSPLHF
J gene: TRBJ2-5; V gene: TRBV7-2; D gene: TRBD2; CDR3 protein: CASSLAPLAGGQETQYF
J gene: TRBJ2-3; V gene: TRBV2; D gene: TRBD2; CDR3 protein: CASSRLAVSTDTQYF
J gene: TRBJ1-5; V gene: TRBV7-2; D gene: NA; CDR3 protein: CASSLRGNQPQHF
J gene: TRBJ1-1; V gene: TRBV7-9; D gene: NA; CDR3 protein: CASSLTGSTEAFF
J gene: TRBJ2-1; V gene: TRBV5-1; D gene: TRBD2; CDR3 protein: CASSAGDSYNEQFF
J gene: TRBJ1-6; V gene: TRBV6-6; D gene: NA; CDR3 protein: CASSYSTAGWGSPLHF
J gene: TRBJ1-4; V gene: TRBV5-1; D gene: NA; CDR3 protein: CASSRAGEATNEKLFF
J gene: TRBJ2-1; V gene: TRBV6-6; D gene: NA; CDR3 protein: CASSYAGSPYNEQFF
J gene: TRBJ1-1; V gene: TRBV3-1/TRBV3-2; D gene: NA; CDR3 protein: CASRQMGGIAEAFF
J gene: TRBJ2-1; V gene: TRBV3-1/TRBV3-2; D gene: TRBD2; CDR3 protein: CASSQRPGLAGGSQVNEQFF
J gene: TRBJ2-1; V gene: TRBV18; D gene: NA; CDR3 protein: CASSPPSGWDEQFF
J gene: TRBJ1-2; V gene: TRBV10-1; D gene: NA; CDR3 protein: CASSEPLRASGYTF
J gene: TRBJ2-5; V gene: TRBV7-2; D gene: TRBD2; CDR3 protein: CASSFSAGRGYGQETQYF
J gene: TRBJ1-3; V gene: TRBV6-5; D gene: NA; CDR3 protein: CASMRYSSGNTIYF
J gene: TRBJ1-1; V gene: TRBV15; D gene: TRBD1; CDR3 protein: CATSRRQGVGAEAFF
J gene: TRBJ2-2; V gene: TRBV9; D gene: NA; CDR3 protein: CASSVVPQTGELFF
J gene: TRBJ2-2; V gene: TRBV28; D gene: NA; CDR3 protein: CASSYRGAAIGELFF
J gene: TRBJ2-5; V gene: TRBV6-2/TRBV6-3; D gene: TRBD1; CDR3 protein: CASSPGTGEETQYF
J gene: TRBJ1-1; V gene: TRBV28; D gene: NA; CDR3 protein: CASSLDTGERNTEAFF
J gene: TRBJ2-5; V gene: TRBV19; D gene: TRBD1; CDR3 protein: CASNRDSRQETQYF
J gene: TRBJ2-3; V gene: TRBV5-1; D gene: TRBD2; CDR3 protein: CASSFAGVRGSSTDTQYF
J gene: TRBJ1-1; V gene: TRBV2; D gene: NA; CDR3 protein: CASTPTSLGSTEAFF
J gene: TRBJ1-2; V gene: TRBV4-1; D gene: NA; CDR3 protein: CASSQPREPYGYTF
J gene: TRBJ1-2; V gene: TRBV6-6; D gene: TRBD1; CDR3 protein: CASSYQGQGGYGYTF
J gene: TRBJ2-1; V gene: TRBV9; D gene: TRBD2; CDR3 protein: CASSALAGVNEQFF
J gene: TRBJ2-5; V gene: TRBV7-2; D gene: NA; CDR3 protein: CASSPRRGAETQYF
J gene: TRBJ1-2; V gene: TRBV4-3; D gene: TRBD1; CDR3 protein: CASSQDYRTGVGYTF
J gene: TRBJ2-5; V gene: TRBV5-4; D gene: TRBD2; CDR3 protein: CASSLGGFGETQYF
J gene: TRBJ1-2; V gene: TRBV5-6; D gene: TRBD1; CDR3 protein: CASSPTGPYGYTF
J gene: TRBJ1-4; V gene: TRBV2; D gene: TRBD1; CDR3 protein: CASSRQGAGEKLFF
J gene: TRBJ1-4; V gene: TRBV2; D gene: NA; CDR3 protein: CASKENRLTNEKLFF
J gene: TRBJ2-1; V gene: TRBV29-1; D gene: TRBD2; CDR3 protein: CSVGSGGYNEQFF
J gene: TRBJ2-7; V gene: TRBV19; D gene: TRBD2; CDR3 protein: CASSAATSGPYEQYF
J gene: TRBJ1-6; V gene: TRBV12-3/TRBV12-4; D gene: NA; CDR3 protein: CASLQGYGSPLHF
J gene: TRBJ2-5; V gene: TRBV2; D gene: TRBD2; CDR3 protein: CASRRLAGSQETQYF
J gene: TRBJ2-5; V gene: TRBV7-9; D gene: NA; CDR3 protein: CASSLTLGGETQYF
J gene: TRBJ1-1; V gene: TRBV7-9; D gene: NA; CDR3 protein: CASSPRGNRNTEAFF
J gene: TRBJ1-4; V gene: TRBV14; D gene: TRBD1; CDR3 protein: CASSLDRGGGNEKLFF
J gene: TRBJ1-6; V gene: TRBV28; D gene: NA; CDR3 protein: CASSPLGSSYNSPLHF
J gene: TRBJ2-1; V gene: TRBV7-2; D gene: NA; CDR3 protein: CASSPGYEQFF
J gene: TRBJ1-1; V gene: TRBV5-1; D gene: TRBD1; CDR3 protein: CASSLGTGGTEAFF
J gene: TRBJ2-7; V gene: TRBV11-3; D gene: NA; CDR3 protein: CASSLARSYEQYF
J gene: TRBJ1-4; V gene: TRBV5-1; D gene: NA; CDR3 protein: CASSSLEEGGKLFF
J gene: TRBJ2-7; V gene: TRBV18; D gene: TRBD1; CDR3 protein: CASSPGTGGYEQYF
J gene: TRBJ2-1; V gene: TRBV7-3; D gene: NA; CDR3 protein: CASSLTPGVNEQFF